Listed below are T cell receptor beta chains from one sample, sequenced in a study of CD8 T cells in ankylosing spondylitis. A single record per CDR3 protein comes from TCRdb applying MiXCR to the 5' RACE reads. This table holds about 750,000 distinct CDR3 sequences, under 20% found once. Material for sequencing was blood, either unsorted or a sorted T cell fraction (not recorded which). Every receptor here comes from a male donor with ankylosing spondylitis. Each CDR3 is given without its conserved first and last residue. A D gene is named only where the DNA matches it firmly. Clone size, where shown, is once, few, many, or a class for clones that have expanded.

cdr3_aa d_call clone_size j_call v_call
ASSRGGGTSVVGNEQF TRBD2 - TRBJ2-1 TRBV7-3
ASSQAGVDEQF - few TRBJ2-1 TRBV3-1
ASSLSGRGNYGYT TRBD1 - TRBJ1-2 TRBV5-1
SARGGLAGRMTGELF TRBD2 few TRBJ2-2 TRBV20-1
ASSYSRRPNYGYT - few TRBJ1-2 TRBV6-5
SAFSGHTYNEQF - - TRBJ2-1 TRBV20-1
ASSGQDYGYT TRBD1 - TRBJ1-2 TRBV7-9
ASSRGLGYT - once TRBJ1-2 TRBV7-9
ASSSTKQGRGTEAF - - TRBJ1-1 TRBV7-9
ASSQNLGYEQY - few TRBJ2-7 TRBV14
ACGQGFADTQY TRBD1 few TRBJ2-3 TRBV6-1
SASAGTGGRDTQY TRBD1 few TRBJ2-3 TRBV20-1
ASSLLSGETGELF - few TRBJ2-2 TRBV5-6
ASSLTGQTEAF - few TRBJ1-1 TRBV5-1
ASSLGRYSGRFYEQY TRBD2 few TRBJ2-7 TRBV7-2
ASSRPGQGLNSPLH TRBD1 - TRBJ1-6 TRBV11-2
ASRGGGRPQYEQY - few TRBJ2-7 TRBV27
ASSTGNLETQY - few TRBJ2-5 TRBV7-9
SARQLTGGHTEAF TRBD1 - TRBJ1-1 TRBV20-1
ASSTGGTSGTKSGEQY TRBD2 few TRBJ2-7 TRBV5-1
SARPSSGRAVFIQY TRBD2 - TRBJ2-4 TRBV20-1
SARGPGQGVYEQY TRBD1 few TRBJ2-7 TRBV20-1
SARQGGGHTIY - - TRBJ1-3 TRBV20-1
ASSWTSGPRTDTQY TRBD2 few TRBJ2-3 TRBV12-3/TRBV12-4
ASREIVSTDTQY - - TRBJ2-3 TRBV2
ASTPPGDPYEQY - - TRBJ2-7 TRBV6-1
SARGGASEDTQY - - TRBJ2-3 TRBV20-1
ASSSRLAGVSGELF TRBD2 - TRBJ2-2 TRBV5-1
ASSLDTSGRNIQY TRBD2 - TRBJ2-4 TRBV7-8
ASSQDGAPSNTEAF - - TRBJ1-1 TRBV4-1
ASSSFSGAYSYNEQF TRBD2 few TRBJ2-1 TRBV7-9
ASMDGNQETQY - - TRBJ2-5 TRBV5-1
ASSLGPSGLAKNIQY - - TRBJ2-4 TRBV12-3/TRBV12-4
SVVRGATMNTEAF - few TRBJ1-1 TRBV29-1
ATSRKTRDGADTQY - - TRBJ2-3 TRBV15
SATEGSGRGLGNTIY - few TRBJ1-3 TRBV20-1
ASSLESGLDYEQY - many TRBJ2-7 TRBV5-1
ASSPGVGLSTDTQY - - TRBJ2-3 TRBV7-3
ATSRGQAPQETQY - - TRBJ2-5 TRBV15
ASSFGSSIEQF - - TRBJ2-1 TRBV7-9
ASSLAVGQYNEQF TRBD1 few TRBJ2-1 TRBV7-2
SARWGVWSDTQY - few TRBJ2-3 TRBV20-1
ASRAGTVRSDTQY TRBD1 - TRBJ2-3 TRBV12-3/TRBV12-4
AISKTATGELF - many TRBJ2-2 TRBV10-2
ASSLRRGLNQPQH - few TRBJ1-5 TRBV12-3/TRBV12-4
ASSQENRVGSPLH - few TRBJ1-6 TRBV4-1
SARPSDRLNTEAF TRBD1 - TRBJ1-1 TRBV20-1
ASSPPGQLNEKLF - many TRBJ1-4 TRBV4-2
ASSYIQGRSF TRBD1 - TRBJ1-1 TRBV2
ASGTSGRGEQF TRBD2 - TRBJ2-1 TRBV6-2/TRBV6-3
ASSLGDWSGNTIY - few TRBJ1-3 TRBV12-3/TRBV12-4
ASSPPAEIYEQY - - TRBJ2-7 TRBV18
SANRITKELNTEAF - - TRBJ1-1 TRBV20-1
ATGQGTTEAF TRBD1 few TRBJ1-1 TRBV12-3/TRBV12-4
ASSETDNSPLH - few TRBJ1-6 TRBV2